This TCR beta chain was identified during a study of shared clonotypes between healthy human individuals. Overall study: Per donor, three plates held CD4 naive cells, three held CD4 memory, two held CD8 naive and one held CD8 memory.

Trimming cost V 6 bases and J 0 bases, with 8 bases left between them. The length of the CDR3 is 13 residues. Germline CDR1 MNHEY, CDR2 SVGAGI. Each cell subset's genomic DNA was divided evenly among several immunoSEQ plates. Clones were read by immunoSEQ multiplex PCR, and TCRdb kept only the in-frame ones, dropping some. The sample consists of more than 2,000,000 clones, 80% to 95% of them appearing once. Sequenced: naive CD4+ T cells from PBMCs. Subset specified: CD45RA+ positively selected. This receptor was obtained from a man aged 18 to 29 in good health. Some clones in this sample may be carry-over from other donors' samples. The chain employs TRBV6-5 and TRBJ1-1; no clear D gene. The CDR3 nucleotides read TGTGCCAGCAGGCCTAGTCTGAACACTGAAGCTTTCTTT. This encodes CASRPSLNTEAFF.